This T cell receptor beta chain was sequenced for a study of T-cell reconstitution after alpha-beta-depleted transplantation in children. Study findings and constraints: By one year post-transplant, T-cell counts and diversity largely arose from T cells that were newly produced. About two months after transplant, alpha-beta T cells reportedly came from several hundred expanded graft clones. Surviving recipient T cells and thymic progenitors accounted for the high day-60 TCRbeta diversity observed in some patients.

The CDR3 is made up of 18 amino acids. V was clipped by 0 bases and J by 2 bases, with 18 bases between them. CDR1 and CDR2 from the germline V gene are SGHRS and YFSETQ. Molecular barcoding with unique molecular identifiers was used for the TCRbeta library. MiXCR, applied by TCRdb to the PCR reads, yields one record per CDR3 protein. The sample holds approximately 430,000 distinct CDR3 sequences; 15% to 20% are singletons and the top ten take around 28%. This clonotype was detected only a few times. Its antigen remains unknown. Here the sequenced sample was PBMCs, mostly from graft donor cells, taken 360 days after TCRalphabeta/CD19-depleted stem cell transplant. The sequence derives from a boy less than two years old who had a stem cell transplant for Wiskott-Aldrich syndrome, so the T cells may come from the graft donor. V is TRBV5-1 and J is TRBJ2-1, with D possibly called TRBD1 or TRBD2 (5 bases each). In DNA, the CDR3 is TGCGCCAGCAGCTTGGTGGGACGGACCACATCAGCCTACAATGAGCAGTTCTTC. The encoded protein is CASSLVGRTTSAYNEQFF. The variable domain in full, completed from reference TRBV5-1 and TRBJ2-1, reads KAGVTQTPRYLIKTRGQQVTLSCSPISGHRSVSWYQQTPGQGLQFLFEYFSETQRNKGNFPGRFSGRQFSNSRSEMNVSTLELGDSALYLCASSLVGRTTSAYNEQFFGPGTRLTVL.